This record covers a single TCR beta chain. The junction had 6 bases not matched to a gene; V was cut back by 4 bases and J by 1 base. The CDR3 has 16 amino acids. CDR1 and CDR2 from the germline V gene are SQVTM and ANQGSEA. This entry belongs to a study of T cell repertoires in cytomegalovirus infection. TCRdb itself ran the reads through MiXCR, one entry per CDR3 protein. The sample carries about 680,000 distinct CDR3 sequences, about 24% recorded once. This rearrangement joins TRBV29-1 to TRBJ2-6, with 8 bases matching TRBD1. The receptor was derived from a human donor in good health (CMV status not recorded). Some clones in this sample may be carry-over from other donors' samples. Sequencing used CD8+ T cells from PBMCs. The CDR3 loop is CSVVGTGASGANVLTF. The DNA of the CDR3 is TGCAGCGTTGTCGGGACAGGAGCATCTGGGGCCAACGTCCTGACTTTC.